The 29 T cell receptor beta chains in this list originate from one sample, sequenced in a study of cytomegalovirus exposure and HLA in healthy donors. Both 60 Vbeta primers and 13 Jbeta primers went into the PCR. Assay: immunoSEQ multiplex PCR; the TCRdb copy retains only in-frame clones and omits some. The sample lists roughly 120,000 clones, roughly 77% occurring once. The sample was PBMCs. These receptors all come from a man aged 25 to 40 in good health and CMV-seronegative.

The gene calls are TRBV19 and TRBJ2-5; tentatively, D is TRBD2 (6 bases). V lost 3 bases and J 5 bases, leaving 13 bases between the germline ends. The germline V gene has CDR1 LNHDA and CDR2 SQIVND (reference sequence). This CDR3 is 14 amino acids long. The CDR3 protein is CASSMSLSGETQYF. CDR3 DNA: TGTGCCAGTAGTATGTCCCTCAGCGGGGAGACCCAGTACTTC.

A single count supports this clone. The chain carries TRBV9 and TRBJ2-5, with TRBD2 identical over 11 bases. The ends lost 0 bases at V and 7 bases at J; junction bases unmatched: 8. The CDR3 consists of 16 residues. In germline, CDR1 is SGDLS, CDR2 YYNGEE. The CDR3 spells CASSVGGTSGGGTQYF. CDR3 nucleotides: TGTGCCAGCAGCGTAGGGGGGACTAGCGGAGGGGGGACCCAGTACTTC.

The CDR3 protein is CASRPDRNGNTIYF. The CDR3 DNA follows: TGTGCCAGCAGACCCGATAGAAATGGAAACACCATATATTTT. This chain connects TRBV6-1 to TRBJ1-3, with D unresolved. V gave up 6 bases and J gave up 3 bases, with 12 bases separating them. The CDR3 consists of 14 residues. Germline CDR1 MNHNS, CDR2 SASEGT.

V usage is TRBV2 and J usage is TRBJ1-2; possible D gene TRBD1, 5 bases. Trimming took 6 bases from V and 7 from J, leaving 21 bases between them. Germline lookup yields CDR1 SNHLY and CDR2 FYNNEI. There are 15 residues in the CDR3. The CDR3 sequence is CASRDNRRLRIGYTF. Here the CDR3 DNA reads TGTGCCAGCAGAGATAACAGGCGGTTGAGGATTGGCTACACCTTC.

The rearrangement links TRBV30 to TRBJ1-1; D is perhaps TRBD1 (6 bases). The CDR3 totals 15 residues. The germline V gene encodes CDR1 GTSNPN and CDR2 SVGIG (reference sequence). V lost 4 bases and J lost 6, with 21 bases in between. The DNA for the CDR3 is TGTGCCTGGACCGCCTCTTTGAGGGGGTCCCCTGAAGCTTTCTTT. It encodes CAWTASLRGSPEAFF.

This chain uses TRBV2 with TRBJ2-7, with 8 nucleotides matching TRBD1. The ends lost 4 bases at V and 6 bases at J; junction bases unmatched: 11. This CDR3 is 15 amino acids long. CDR1 SNHLY and CDR2 FYNNEI come from the germline V gene. CDR3: CASSGGGTGLSEQYF. As DNA, the CDR3 is TGTGCCAGCAGTGGGGGCGGGACAGGCCTTTCCGAGCAGTACTTC.

This clone was detected only a few times. The chain couples TRBV7-9 to TRBJ2-7; a weak D match, TRBD1 (6 bases). The CDR3 contains 18 residues. Per the germline V gene, CDR1 is SEHNR and CDR2 is FQNEAQ (reference sequence). Trimming removed 1 base at V and 0 bases at J, with 19 bases between. CDR3 in DNA: TGTGCCAGCAGCTTAGTCGGATCTACGGACAGCTACTCCTACGAGCAGTACTTC. As protein: CASSLVGSTDSYSYEQYF. The variable domain in full, completed from reference TRBV7-9 and TRBJ2-7, reads DTGVSQNPRHKITKRGQNVTFRCDPISEHNRLYWYRQTLGQGPEFLTYFQNEAQLEKSRLLSDRFSAERPKGSFSTLEIQRTEQGDSAMYLCASSLVGSTDSYSYEQYFGPGTRLTVT.

This chain links TRBV28 with TRBJ1-2; D possibly corresponds to TRBD1 (6 bases). Germline lookup yields CDR1 MDHEN and CDR2 SYDVKM. V lost 5 bases, J lost 5 bases, and 12 bases lay in between. The CDR3 consists of 13 residues. The CDR3 loop is CASSVHQGYGYTF. As DNA, the CDR3 is TGTGCCAGCAGTGTCCATCAGGGGTATGGCTACACCTTC.

This clone was counted a few times. This rearrangement joins TRBV7-2 to TRBJ1-6, with 7 bases identical to TRBD1. V lost 5 bases to trimming and J lost 5 bases; unmatched junction nucleotides: 12. The germline V gene encodes CDR1 SGHTA and CDR2 FQGNSA. This CDR3 is built from 17 residues. The chain's CDR3 is CASSTPMTGRNNSPLHF. The CDR3 bases are TGTGCCAGCAGCACCCCGATGACAGGGAGGAATAATTCACCCCTCCACTTT.

This clone has more than one count but fewer than ten. CDR3 sequence: CASSYSRGRGIREQYF. The DNA for the CDR3 is TGTGCCAGCAGTTACTCCAGGGGGCGCGGGATACGCGAGCAGTACTTC. The chain combines TRBV6-6 with TRBJ2-7; 8 bases are a match to TRBD1. The junction had 10 bases not matched to a gene; V was cut back by 0 bases and J by 6 bases. CDR1 is MNHNY and CDR2 is SVGAGI in the germline V gene (reference sequence). This CDR3 contains 16 residues.

This clone was found once. The chain employs TRBV30 and TRBJ2-5; D unclear. This CDR3 is 13 amino acids long. Trimming took off 0 bases at V and 4 bases at J, with 9 bases between the two ends. Germline CDR1 reads GTSNPN; CDR2 reads SVGIG (reference sequence). The CDR3 nucleotides read TGTGCCTGGAGTGTCAGACCGGGAGAGACCCAGTACTTC. This translates into CAWSVRPGETQYF. Combining the CDR3 with reference TRBV30 and TRBJ2-5 gives the whole variable domain SQTIHQWPATLVQPVGSPLSLECTVEGTSNPNLYWYRQAAGRGLQLLFYSVGIGQISSEVPQNLSASRPQDRQFILSSKKLLLSDSGFYLCAWSVRPGETQYFGPGTRLLVL.

The chain combines TRBV6-5 with TRBJ2-1, with TRBD1 matching 9 bases. After removal of 5 bases from V and 3 bases from J, the junction contained 5 bases not matched to a gene. This CDR3 region has 15 residues. Germline V CDR1 and CDR2: MNHEY, SVGAGI. The CDR3 DNA reads TGTGCCAGCAGTCGGACAGGGGTTCTCTACAATGAGCAGTTCTTC. This translates into CASSRTGVLYNEQFF.

The gene calls are TRBV25-1 and TRBJ1-1; tentative D call: TRBD1 (5 bases). The V gene lost 8 bases and the J gene lost 6 bases, with 19 bases spanning the gap. This CDR3 comprises 14 residues. CDR1 and CDR2 from the germline V gene are MGHDK and SYGVNS. CDR3 amino acids: CASLSRQGKSEAFF. CDR3 nucleotide sequence: TGTGCCAGCCTGAGTCGGCAGGGTAAATCTGAAGCTTTCTTT.

The chain joins TRBV7-3 to TRBJ2-3; possibly TRBD2 for D (5 bases). Germline V gene sequence: CDR1 SGHTA, CDR2 FQGTGA. This CDR3 is 16 amino acids long. Trimming removed 5 bases at V and 0 bases at J, with 15 bases between. The CDR3 DNA follows: TGTGCCAGCAGCCCCAATACTCGGACTAGCACAGATACGCAGTATTTT. Protein: CASSPNTRTSTDTQYF. Full variable domain (outside the CDR3, taken from reference TRBV7-3 and TRBJ2-3): GAGVSQTPSNKVTEKGKYVELRCDPISGHTALYWYRQSLGQGPEFLIYFQGTGAADDSGLPNDRFFAVRPEGSVSTLKIQRTERGDSAVYLCASSPNTRTSTDTQYFGPGTRLTVL.

The V gene is TRBV11-3, the J gene TRBJ2-3, with a weak D call TRBD2 (7 bases). Germline CDR1 and CDR2: SGHNT and YENEEA. The CDR3 extends over 18 amino acids. With 1 base removed from V and 4 bases from J, the gap between germline ends came to 21 bases. For the CDR3, the DNA is TGTGCCAGCAGCTTAGGCGCCTGGGGGCGGGAGAAGTCAGATACGCAGTATTTT. The encoded protein is CASSLGAWGREKSDTQYF. The full variable domain, its missing parts supplied by reference TRBV11-3 and TRBJ2-3, is EAGVVQSPRYKIIEKKQPVAFWCNPISGHNTLYWYLQNLGQGPELLIRYENEEAVDDSQLPKDRFSAERLKGVDSTLKIQPAELGDSAVYLCASSLGAWGREKSDTQYFGPGTRLTVL.

The chain combines TRBV4-3 with TRBJ2-2, with 7 bases aligning to TRBD1. The V gene's germline CDR1 is LGHNA and CDR2 YSLEER. CDR3 length: 15 amino acids. J gave up 2 bases and V 4 bases, and 4 bases lay outside the gene matches. CDR3 protein: CASSRDSPNTGELFF. In DNA, the CDR3 is TGCGCCAGCAGCCGGGACAGCCCAAACACCGGGGAGCTGTTTTTT.

This rearrangement joins TRBV11-1 to TRBJ2-3; D unresolved. This CDR3 has 12 residues. The germline CDR1 and CDR2 sequences are SGHAT and FQDESV (reference sequence). The ends were cut back, 1 base at V and 7 bases at J, with 6 bases in the middle. The CDR3 bases are TGTGCCAGCAGCTTAGACTCCCATACGCAGTATTTT. Translated, it gives CASSLDSHTQYF.

This clone was counted a few times. The V and J genes are TRBV9 and TRBJ2-7, with 7 nucleotides matching TRBD2. Germline V gene lookup returns CDR1 SGDLS and CDR2 YYNGEE. Trimming cost V 3 bases and J 6 bases; bases outside gene matches: 6. The CDR3 has 13 amino acids. The CDR3 sequence is CASSAGLVGEQYF. The CDR3 nucleotides read TGTGCCAGCAGCGCTGGACTAGTAGGCGAGCAGTACTTC.

This clone was seen only once. V usage is TRBV7-9 and J usage is TRBJ1-4; D is possibly TRBD1 (5 bases). Germline V gene sequence: CDR1 SEHNR, CDR2 FQNEAQ (reference sequence). Deletions cut 5 bases from V and 5 bases from J, with 9 bases between. The CDR3 has 13 amino acids. CDR3 DNA sequence: TGTGCCAGCAGCCCCAGGGTGAATGAAAAACTGTTTTTT. Translation gives CASSPRVNEKLFF.

The rearrangement links TRBV29-1 to TRBJ1-6; the match to TRBD1 covers 7 bases. Losses at the gene ends were 4 bases for V and 10 bases for J; bases not matched to a gene: 7. The length of the CDR3 is 13 residues. Germline CDR1 reads SQVTM; CDR2 reads ANQGSEA. For the CDR3, the DNA is TGCAGCGTTGCTTGGGACAGTAGATCACCCCTCCACTTT. Translating gives CSVAWDSRSPLHF. The full variable domain, rest sourced from reference TRBV29-1 and TRBJ1-6, is SAVISQKPSRDICQRGTSLTIQCQVDSQVTMMFWYRQQPGQSLTLIATANQGSEATYESGFVIDKFPISRPNLTFSTLTVSNMSPEDSSIYLCSVAWDSRSPLHFGNGTRLTVT.

The CDR3 spells CASSSGQGSVREETQYF. CDR3 nucleotides: TGTGCCAGCAGCTCCGGACAGGGCTCTGTACGGGAAGAGACCCAGTACTTC. This rearrangement joins TRBV5-6 to TRBJ2-5, with 8 positions matching TRBD1. Germline V CDR1 and CDR2: SGHDT, YYEEEE. V lost 3 bases and J lost 3; bases outside the gene matches: 13. The CDR3 extends over 17 amino acids.

The chain carries TRBV5-1 and TRBJ2-3; 15 positions match TRBD2. CDR1 is SGHRS and CDR2 is YFSETQ in the germline V gene. The ends lost 4 bases at V and 5 bases at J; junction bases unmatched: 8. The CDR3 totals 17 residues. Written as DNA, the CDR3 is TGCGCCAGCAGCCCCGGGACTAGCGGGGGGTTGGGAGATACGCAGTATTTT. It specifies CASSPGTSGGLGDTQYF.

The V and J genes are TRBV4-1 and TRBJ2-5; D uncertain. Germline V CDR1 and CDR2: MGHRA, YSYEKL. V was clipped by 0 bases and J by 7 bases, with 12 bases between them. The CDR3 has 14 residues. The CDR3 loop reads CASSQDSAPGTQYF. The CDR3 DNA reads as TGCGCCAGCAGCCAAGATTCAGCCCCAGGGACCCAGTACTTC.

DNA for the CDR3: TGTGCCAGCACCCTGCGGTTGACGCGGGAGAGAGATACGCAGTATTTT. The encoded protein is CASTLRLTRERDTQYF. The chain employs TRBV28 and TRBJ2-3, with TRBD2 matching 7 bases. The ends lost 7 bases at V and 5 bases at J; junction bases unmatched: 15. This CDR3 is 16 amino acids long. CDR1 is MDHEN and CDR2 is SYDVKM in the germline V gene.

The chain uses TRBV5-6 and TRBJ1-2; D may be TRBD1 (6 bases). Looked up from germline, CDR1 is SGHDT and CDR2 is YYEEEE. The CDR3 extends over 16 amino acids. Trimming shortened V by 4 bases and J by 4 bases, and 20 bases separated the two germline ends. The CDR3 protein is CASSPSRVRGIYGYTF. The CDR3, as DNA: TGTGCCAGCAGCCCTTCACGGGTTAGGGGGATCTATGGCTACACCTTC.

The chain recombines TRBV6-6 with TRBJ1-1; TRBD1 is a possible D gene (6 bases). V lost 8 bases to trimming and J lost 4 bases, with 11 bases between them. The CDR3 is 12 residues long. Germline CDR1 reads MNHNY; CDR2 reads SVGAGI (reference sequence). CDR3 sequence reads: CASGRGVTEAFF. CDR3 bases: TGTGCCAGCGGCAGGGGAGTCACTGAAGCTTTCTTT.

The chain links TRBV27 to TRBJ1-4; D uncertain. Germline CDR1 reads MNHEY; CDR2 reads SMNVEV (reference sequence). Trimming stripped 5 bases from V and 7 bases from J, with 17 bases between. The CDR3 is 15 amino acids. CDR3 residues: CASSTVGRISEKLFF. CDR3 nucleotides: TGTGCCAGCAGTACCGTCGGTCGCATATCTGAAAAACTGTTTTTT.

This chain links TRBV28 with TRBJ2-3; 8 nucleotides match TRBD2. J lost 7 bases, V lost 6 bases, and 24 bases had no gene match. Germline V gene data show CDR1 as MDHEN and CDR2 as SYDVKM. This CDR3 is built from 19 residues. The CDR3 here is CASRTVGGGSRTWSYTQYF. The CDR3 nucleotides are TGTGCCAGCAGAACGGTCGGGGGGGGTTCCCGGACCTGGTCCTATACGCAGTATTTT.

This clone has more than one count but fewer than ten. The V and J genes are TRBV25-1 and TRBJ1-1, with 8 nucleotides matching TRBD1. With V trimmed by 5 bases and J by 11 bases, 7 bases remained unmatched. The CDR3 consists of 12 residues. CDR1 is MGHDK, CDR2 SYGVNS, per germline. The CDR3 nucleotides read TGTGCCAGCAGTATCGGACAGGGTGGGGCTTTCTTT. Protein sequence: CASSIGQGGAFF.